This TCR beta chain was profiled in a study of early T cells in non-severe SARS-CoV-2 infection. Study context: Bulk RNA from unsorted whole blood was sequenced; chains were unpaired. Study-wide points: Matching results from VDJdb favored anti-spike CD8 responses, leaving private and CD4 specificities undetected.

Tagging with unique molecular identifiers was applied to individual cDNA molecules. One entry per CDR3 protein, called by TCRdb with MiXCR from the 5' RACE reads. The table has roughly 100,000 distinct CDR3 sequences, over 10% seen once; the top ten hold 6% to 7.5%. This clonotype was counted a few times. The antigen remains undetermined. This CDR3 has 14 amino acids. V was cut by 1 base and J by 6 bases, with 11 bases left in between. CDR1 is MNHNY and CDR2 is SVGAGI in the germline V gene (reference sequence). This sequence originates from an adult who was a healthcare worker with PCR-confirmed SARS-CoV-2 infection or an uninfected control (not recorded which). The rearrangement links TRBV6-6 to TRBJ2-3; D is ambiguous. Sequencing was carried out using whole blood. This CDR3 reads CASSYLAPGDTQYF. The CDR3 region has the DNA TGTGCCAGCAGTTACTTGGCCCCTGGCGATACGCAGTATTTT.